One and the same sample provided the 21 T cell receptor beta chains below, sequenced in a study of CDR3 diversity in severe acne. TCRdb re-called the PCR reads with MiXCR, one entry per CDR3 protein. The sample holds more than 80,000 distinct CDR3 sequences, around 54% seen once. Sequencing input: blood. Receptors originate from a male donor with severe acne vulgaris.

The rearrangement joins TRBV20-1 to TRBJ1-1, with a weak D call TRBD1 (5 bases). The V gene's germline CDR1 is DFQATT and CDR2 SNEGSKA (reference sequence). The CDR3 contains 13 residues. Deletions cut 1 base from V and 4 bases from J, with 10 bases between. As DNA, the CDR3 is TGCAGTGCTAGAGGGGGCGCAGGCACTGAAGCTTTCTTT. Residues: CSARGGAGTEAFF.

V gene TRBV5-5 combines with J gene TRBJ1-5; 8 bases are shared with TRBD1. V lost 3 bases, J lost 0 bases, and 2 bases stayed unmatched. The CDR3 is made up of 15 amino acids. From germline, CDR1 is SGHKS and CDR2 YYEKEE (reference sequence). In DNA form, the CDR3 reads TGTGCCAGCAGCTCGACAGGGGTTAGCAATCAGCCCCAGCATTTT. Translating it yields CASSSTGVSNQPQHF.

V is TRBV20-1 and J is TRBJ2-7; 9 bases align to TRBD2. This CDR3 comprises 15 residues. Germline values: CDR1 DFQATT, CDR2 SNEGSKA (reference sequence). V lost 3 bases and J lost 4; bases outside the gene matches: 10. CDR3 sequence reads: CSARSLASGIYEQYF. The CDR3 nucleotides are TGCAGTGCTAGGTCCCTGGCTAGCGGGATATACGAGCAGTACTTC.

The chain is built from TRBV7-2 and TRBJ2-5; 10 bases are shared with TRBD1. The CDR3 has 15 amino acids. CDR1 and CDR2 from the germline V gene are SGHTA and FQGNSA. After removal of 5 bases from V and 4 bases from J, the junction contained 7 bases not matched to a gene. CDR3 sequence reads: CASSTTGGEGETQYF. The DNA of the CDR3 is TGTGCCAGCAGCACGACAGGGGGCGAGGGAGAGACCCAGTACTTC.

A few counts support this clonotype. The V gene is TRBV3-1, the J gene TRBJ2-3; no clear D gene. The germline gives CDR1 LGHDT, CDR2 YNNKEL (reference sequence). Deletions cut 4 bases from V and 2 bases from J, with 13 bases between. The CDR3 loop spans 15 amino acids. Written as DNA, the CDR3 is TGTGCCAGCAGCCTTCGCTTCGTTTCCACAGATACGCAGTATTTT. Translated: CASSLRFVSTDTQYF.

CDR3 amino acids: CASRPSVNTGELFF. The CDR3 coding sequence is TGTGCCAGCAGACCTAGCGTTAACACCGGGGAGCTGTTTTTT. The gene calls are TRBV2 and TRBJ2-2, with D perhaps matching TRBD2 (6 bases). The germline V gene encodes CDR1 SNHLY and CDR2 FYNNEI. With 6 bases removed from V and 2 bases from J, the gap between germline ends came to 10 bases. The CDR3 is 14 amino acids. The full variable domain, its missing parts supplied by reference TRBV2 and TRBJ2-2, is EPEVTQTPSHQVTQMGQEVILRCVPISNHLYFYWYRQILGQKVEFLVSFYNNEISEKSEIFDDQFSVERPDGSNFTLKIRSTKLEDSAMYFCASRPSVNTGELFFGEGSRLTVL.

This clonotype has only a few counts. The chain combines TRBV6-1 with TRBJ2-3; D gene uncertain. V was pared by 7 bases and J by 1 base, with 9 bases between. From germline, CDR1 is MNHNS and CDR2 SASEGT. The CDR3 totals 13 residues. CDR3 in amino acids: CASKVSGTDTQYF. The DNA of the CDR3 is TGTGCCAGCAAGGTCTCGGGCACAGATACGCAGTATTTT.

Many counts were recorded for this clonotype. The chain carries TRBV7-2 and TRBJ2-2; 16 positions match TRBD2. Germline values: CDR1 SGHTA, CDR2 FQGNSA. CDR3 length: 19 residues. Trimming cost V 5 bases and J 4 bases; bases outside gene matches: 10. The chain's CDR3 is CASSPTGTSGRARTGELFF. In nucleotides, the CDR3 is TGTGCCAGCAGCCCAACCGGGACTAGCGGGAGGGCTCGCACCGGGGAGCTGTTTTTT.

The sample holds a few counts of this clonotype. The chain joins TRBV20-1 to TRBJ2-5; 14 bases are shared with TRBD2. The CDR3 consists of 15 residues. J was trimmed by 5 bases and V by 5 bases; bases with no gene match: 7. Germline loops: CDR1 DFQATT, CDR2 SNEGSKA (reference sequence). CDR3: CSAGTSGSPGETQYF. The CDR3 nucleotides read TGCAGTGCTGGGACTAGCGGGAGCCCGGGGGAGACCCAGTACTTC.

On this clonotype: A single base separates this from a much larger clone, so it may be a read error. This sequence joins TRBV11-1 and TRBJ2-7; D is ambiguous. This CDR3 comprises 13 residues. Germline V CDR1 and CDR2: SGHAT, FQDESV (reference sequence). The CDR3 DNA reads as TGTGTCAGCAGCTTAGAACGCAGTTACGAGCAGTACTTC. This translates into CVSSLERSYEQYF.

The J gene is TRBJ2-5, the V gene TRBV7-9; 7 nucleotides align to TRBD1. The germline V gene encodes CDR1 SEHNR and CDR2 FQNEAQ (reference sequence). There are 16 residues in the CDR3. Unmatched junction bases numbered 11, after V lost 5 bases and J lost 2 bases. CDR3 bases: TGTGCCAGCAGCCTGGGGACAGCCGCCCGTCAAGAGACCCAGTACTTC. It codes for CASSLGTAARQETQYF.

The V call is TRBV11-2, the J call TRBJ1-5; D is unclear. V dropped 8 bases and J dropped 1 base, with 6 bases sitting between them. The CDR3 has 12 residues. The germline V gene encodes CDR1 SGHAT and CDR2 FQNNGV. For the CDR3, the DNA is TGTGCCAGCGGTCCAAGCAATCAGCCCCAGCATTTT. This translates into CASGPSNQPQHF.

This clonotype was recorded many times. The gene calls are TRBV6-5 and TRBJ2-7; perhaps TRBD2 as D (5 bases). CDR1 is MNHEY and CDR2 is SVGAGI in the germline V gene. CDR3 size: 15 residues. V shed 2 bases and J shed 4 bases, with 15 bases lying between them. The CDR3 sequence: CASSYQSGGVYEQYF. CDR3 nucleotides: TGTGCCAGCAGTTACCAGAGCGGAGGAGTGTACGAGCAGTACTTC.

In its sample, this clonotype was seen a few times. The chain employs TRBV12-3 or TRBV12-4 and TRBJ2-5; either TRBD1 or TRBD2 may fit D (5 bases each). This CDR3 has 15 amino acids. Trimming took 5 bases from V and 4 from J, leaving 17 bases between them. The CDR3 nucleotides are TGTGCCAGCAGTGACCGGGACGGTGCCTTAGAGACCCAGTACTTC. Its translation is CASSDRDGALETQYF.

Only a few counts were recorded for this clonotype. With a much larger clone just one base away, this may be a read error. V and J are TRBV2 and TRBJ2-7; D is unresolved. The CDR3 loop spans 15 amino acids. V was pared by 4 bases and J by 0 bases, with 13 bases between. Germline CDR1 reads SNHLY; CDR2 reads FYNNEI. The CDR3 reads CASSAFVRGSYEQYF. In DNA form, the CDR3 reads TGTGCCAGCAGTGCTTTTGTTCGTGGCTCCTACGAGCAGTACTTC.

The table lists this clonotype with many counts. The rearrangement links TRBV28 to TRBJ1-1; D not resolved. This CDR3 has 14 residues. Germline V gives CDR1 MDHEN, CDR2 SYDVKM. Deletions cut 8 bases from V and 0 bases from J, with 13 bases between. CDR3 nucleotide sequence: TGTGCCAGCGCCCCCGGACGGTTGAACACTGAAGCTTTCTTT. Translation: CASAPGRLNTEAFF.

V usage is TRBV7-8 and J usage is TRBJ2-7; TRBD2 agrees at 10 bases. Germline V gene lookup returns CDR1 SGHVS and CDR2 FQNEAQ. The CDR3 runs 15 residues. Trimming took 0 bases from V and 5 from J; bases not matched to a gene: 4. For the CDR3, the DNA is TGTGCCAGCAGCTTAGCCCTAGCGGGAGCTGACGAGCAGTACTTC. It encodes CASSLALAGADEQYF.

This chain links TRBV4-1 with TRBJ2-3; TRBD2 aligns across 7 bases. The CDR3 extends over 17 amino acids. The ends lost 3 bases at V and 3 bases at J; junction bases unmatched: 12. Germline V CDR1 and CDR2: MGHRA, YSYEKL. The CDR3 DNA sequence: TGCGCCAGCAGCCAGCCCCTGGCGGGGGTGGTGACAGATACGCAGTATTTT. Protein sequence: CASSQPLAGVVTDTQYF.

This sequence joins TRBV15 and TRBJ2-2, with D tentatively TRBD1 or TRBD2 (5 bases each). Trimming pared 5 bases from V and 6 bases from J, leaving 16 bases between. CDR1 is LNHNV, CDR2 YYDKDF, per germline (reference sequence). This CDR3 is built from 15 residues. The CDR3 sequence: CATSRGTVEAGELFF. CDR3 nucleotide sequence: TGTGCCACCAGCCGGGGCACTGTTGAGGCCGGGGAGCTGTTTTTT.

This clonotype has ten or more counts. The rearrangement joins TRBV12-3 or TRBV12-4 to TRBJ2-5; tentative D call: TRBD1 (6 bases). V was trimmed by 6 bases and J by 3 bases, leaving 11 bases between them. The CDR3 consists of 13 residues. The CDR3 DNA reads TGTGCCAGCAGGACAACAGGGAAAGAGACCCAGTACTTC. This gives the protein CASRTTGKETQYF.

The chain uses TRBV24-1 and TRBJ2-5; maybe TRBD1 (6 bases). The CDR3 length is 15 residues. Per the germline V gene, CDR1 is KGHDR and CDR2 is SFDVKD. V lost 1 base to trimming and J lost 4 bases, with 12 bases between them. This chain's CDR3 is CATSDFRQGPETQYF. The CDR3 DNA reads as TGTGCCACCAGTGATTTTCGCCAGGGGCCAGAGACCCAGTACTTC.